Reported below is one T cell receptor beta chain. Its specificity is unknown. The data are from a study of cytomegalovirus exposure and HLA in healthy donors. Whole-study results and caveats: CMV serostatus was the sole immune exposure information available. A later analysis reportedly identified an Asian-associated ancestry cluster as carrying fewer N-insertions than the 666-donor mean. Later on, analysis showed that most CMV-associated TCR beta chains appeared to be HLA-restricted.

Amplification used 60 Vbeta primers and 13 Jbeta primers. Authors' analysis steps: Unique TCR beta chains totaled roughly 79 million in a later count, with around 12 million of them shared. TCRdb keeps only in-frame clones here, not all; method: immunoSEQ multiplex PCR. V, J and clone size are those of that table, while D and trimming were read from the DNA. The table lists over 200,000 clones, roughly 70% of them singletons. CDR1 and CDR2 from the germline V gene are MNHEY and SVGAGI. V was clipped by 10 bases and J by 5 bases, with 17 bases between them. CDR3 length equals 13 residues. The clonotype originates from a man aged 35 to 55 in good health and CMV-seropositive. The sequenced sample was PBMCs. The chain links TRBV6-5 to TRBJ1-2; a possible D gene is TRBD1 (5 bases). CDR3 coding DNA: TGTGCCACTCACAGGACGGATTCTTATGGCTACACCTTC. This sequence encodes CATHRTDSYGYTF.